Below are 10 T cell receptor beta chains sequenced from a single sample in a study of blood T cell repertoires in COVID-19. Here immunoSEQ multiplex PCR was the method, and the copy in TCRdb shows in-frame clones only, minus some. In the table there are about 400,000 clones, more than 75% of which are singletons. Specimen: peripheral blood. The origin of the receptors is a human donor in a cohort sampled during active COVID-19.

The V gene is TRBV5-5, the J gene TRBJ2-7; maybe TRBD1 (6 bases). Germline assignment: CDR1 SGHKS and CDR2 YYEKEE (reference sequence). Trimming took 1 base from V and 2 from J, leaving 13 bases between them. CDR3 size: 15 residues. CDR3 DNA: TGTGCCAGCAGCTTGTTGGGGACACCAGCCTACGAGCAGTACTTC. Its translation is CASSLLGTPAYEQYF. Full variable domain (outside the CDR3, taken from reference TRBV5-5 and TRBJ2-7): DAGVTQSPTHLIKTRGQQVTLRCSPISGHKSVSWYQQVLGQGPQFIFQYYEKEERGRGNFPDRFSARQFPNYSSELNVNALLLGDSALYLCASSLLGTPAYEQYFGPGTRLTVT.

The V call is TRBV28, the J call TRBJ1-5; D is perhaps TRBD1 (5 bases). The CDR3 loop spans 15 amino acids. Germline-derived CDR1 and CDR2 are MDHEN and SYDVKM. Trimming stripped 4 bases from V and 6 bases from J, with 16 bases between. The CDR3 spells CASSSQWQGGQPQHF. For the CDR3, the DNA is TGTGCCAGCAGTTCGCAATGGCAGGGAGGTCAGCCCCAGCATTTT.

V gene TRBV28 combines with J gene TRBJ2-3; D is uncertain. The CDR3 runs to 16 residues. CDR1 MDHEN and CDR2 SYDVKM come from the germline V gene. The V and J ends lost 1 base and 2 bases respectively, with 13 bases between them. CDR3 DNA sequence: TGTGCCAGCAGTTTATCCGACCAATACTACACAGATACGCAGTATTTT. This gives the protein CASSLSDQYYTDTQYF.

The chain recombines TRBV24-1 with TRBJ1-5; D not certain. Looked up from germline, CDR1 is KGHDR and CDR2 is SFDVKD. The ends were cut back, 12 bases at V and 4 bases at J, with 18 bases in the middle. The CDR3 runs 14 residues. CDR3 nucleotide sequence: TGTGCCCCAGTGGGCGGGCAGATTAATCAGCCCCAGCATTTT. Protein: CAPVGGQINQPQHF.

This clone was recorded once. The V and J genes are TRBV11-2 and TRBJ1-1, with D unclear. The CDR3 sequence is 13 residues long. The ends were cut back, 5 bases at V and 4 bases at J, with 11 bases in the middle. Germline V lookup: CDR1 SGHAT, CDR2 FQNNGV. The CDR3: CASSRRPGTEAFF. In DNA form, the CDR3 reads TGTGCCAGCAGCCGGCGACCAGGCACTGAAGCTTTCTTT.

CDR3 amino acids: CASSHGGAREQFF. In DNA form, the CDR3 reads TGTGCCAGCAGCCACGGGGGGGCCAGGGAGCAGTTCTTC. V usage is TRBV6-5 and J usage is TRBJ2-1; 8 bases map to TRBD2. This CDR3 region has 13 residues. CDR1 and CDR2 from the germline V gene are MNHEY and SVGAGI. The V segment lost 6 bases and the J segment 10 bases; nucleotides outside the gene matches: 8.

The chain has TRBV11-2 and TRBJ2-1; tentatively, D is TRBD2 (5 bases). Germline V gives CDR1 SGHAT, CDR2 FQNNGV. Trimming cost V 2 bases and J 7 bases, with 12 bases left between them. This CDR3 contains 14 residues. CDR3 DNA: TGTGCCAGCAGCTTATACGGGGTAGGAAATGAGCAGTTCTTC. Its protein is CASSLYGVGNEQFF.

The chain combines TRBV15 with TRBJ2-3, with a weak D call TRBD1 (6 bases). Germline CDR1 and CDR2: LNHNV and YYDKDF (reference sequence). Trimming cost V 1 base and J 0 bases, with 11 bases left between them. The CDR3 consists of 16 residues. The CDR3 reads CATSRVRQASTDTQYF. The CDR3 bases are TGTGCCACCAGCAGAGTCCGACAGGCCAGCACAGATACGCAGTATTTT. Variable domain in full (rest from reference TRBV15 and TRBJ2-3): DAMVIQNPRYQVTQFGKPVTLSCSQTLNHNVMYWYQQKSSQAPKLLFHYYDKDFNNEADTPDNFQSRRPNTSFCFLDIRSPGLGDTAMYLCATSRVRQASTDTQYFGPGTRLTVL.

There are a few counts of this clone. The gene calls are TRBV12-2 and TRBJ1-5; TRBD1, as called in the table, went unchecked against the DNA. TRBV12-2 is tagged as a pseudogene. CDR3 length: 16 residues. In DNA, the CDR3 is TGTGCAAGTCGCTCACCCCCCGGGACAGGGACCCAGCCCCAGCATTTT. Translation: CASRSPPGTGTQPQHF.

The CDR3 DNA follows: TGTGCCTGGAGTGTAAGGCGGACATACGAAGTGGAGACCCAGTACTTC. This translates into CAWSVRRTYEVETQYF. The chain employs TRBV30 and TRBJ2-5; D is perhaps TRBD1 (5 bases). V was pared by 0 bases and J by 5 bases, with 19 bases between. The CDR3 contains 16 residues. Germline V lookup: CDR1 GTSNPN, CDR2 SVGIG (reference sequence).